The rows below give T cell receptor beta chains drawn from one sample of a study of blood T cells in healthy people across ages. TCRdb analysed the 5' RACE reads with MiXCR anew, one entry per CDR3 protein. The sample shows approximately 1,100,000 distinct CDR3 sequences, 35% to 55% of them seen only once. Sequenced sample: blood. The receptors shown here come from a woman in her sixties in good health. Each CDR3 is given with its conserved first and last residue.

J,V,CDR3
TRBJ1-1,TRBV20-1,CSAGYMNTEAFF
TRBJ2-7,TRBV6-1,CASIWGYEQYF
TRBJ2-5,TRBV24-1,CTTSDPTEPGPQYF
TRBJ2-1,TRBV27,CVSRGDTYYNEQFF
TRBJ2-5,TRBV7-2,CASSLTGHGEETQYF
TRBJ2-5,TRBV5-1,CASSPPLEETQYF
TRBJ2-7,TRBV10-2,CASRKAGSYEQYF
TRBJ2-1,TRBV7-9,CASSLAGTGGRDEQFF
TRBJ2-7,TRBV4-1,CASSREGVQDEQYF
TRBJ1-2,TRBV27,CASRSDAGQPNYGYTF
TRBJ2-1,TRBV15,CATSRDRAGIINNEQFF
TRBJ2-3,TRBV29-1,CSVAHAGTTTDTQYF
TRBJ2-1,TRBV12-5,CASGLVLGSELFF
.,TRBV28,CASSSTDRGRLEQYF
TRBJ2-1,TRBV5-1,CASSLEHVVPRMDNEQFF
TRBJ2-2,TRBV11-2,CASSSGRAVTGELFF
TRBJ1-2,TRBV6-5,CASSGTGGSYTF
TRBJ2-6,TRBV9,CASSVAVAEGGSGANVLTF
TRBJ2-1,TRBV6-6,CASSRGQDNEQFF
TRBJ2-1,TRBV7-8,CASSFGTKLGEQFF
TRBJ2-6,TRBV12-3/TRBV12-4,CASSFKGFTGANVLTF
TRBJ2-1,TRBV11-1,CASSLAKGLARNEQFF
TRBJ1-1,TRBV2,CARKSGVGPTEAFF
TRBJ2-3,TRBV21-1,CASSKDPGSSKDTQYF
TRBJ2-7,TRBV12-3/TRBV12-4,CASSPRQPISYEQYF
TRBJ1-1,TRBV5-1,CASREGPIDTEAFF
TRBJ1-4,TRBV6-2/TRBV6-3,CASSYEQGAGEKLFF
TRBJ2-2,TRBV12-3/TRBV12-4,CASSLAGGVAGELFF
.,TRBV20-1,CSAWGLRGSRSDRYEQYF
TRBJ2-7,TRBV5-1,CASSLATSATAVYEQYF
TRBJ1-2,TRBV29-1,CSVERTNYGYTF
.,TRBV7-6,CASSLERAGVGGEQYF
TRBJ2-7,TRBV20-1,CSASSLDRGATYEQYF
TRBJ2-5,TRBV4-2,CASRRTNREVETQYF
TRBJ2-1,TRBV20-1,CSPAVGGDEQFF
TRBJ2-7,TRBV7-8,CASSFVSGRAVYEQYF
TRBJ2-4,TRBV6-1,CASSENRARNIQYF
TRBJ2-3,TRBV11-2,CASSLGPWADATSTDTQYF
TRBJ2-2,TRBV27,CASTRGGGYTGELFF
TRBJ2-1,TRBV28,CASSLEPGLEQFF
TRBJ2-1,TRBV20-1,CSVTDRLISYNEQFF
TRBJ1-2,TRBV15,CATSSPSRFYGYTF
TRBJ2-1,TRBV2,CASSEAVVAGVRWRGNEQFF
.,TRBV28,CASSSEGQGTYEQYF
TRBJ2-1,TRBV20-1,CSARGGSFEQFF
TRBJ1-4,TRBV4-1,CASSQVFGQANNEKLFF
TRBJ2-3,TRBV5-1,CASNPYRGSTDTQYF
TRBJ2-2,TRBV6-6,CASREQTNTGELFF